Each of the 27 T cell receptor beta chains below was sequenced from the same sample in a study of blood T cell repertoires in COVID-19. The table came from immunoSEQ multiplex PCR; TCRdb's copy has only in-frame clones and leaves some out. Of a few hundred thousand clones in the sample, around 84% were seen once. Sequencing used peripheral blood. The origin of the receptors is a woman between 18 and 29 years old with acute or convalescent COVID-19.

The rearrangement uses TRBV7-8 and TRBJ1-5; tentative D call: TRBD1 (6 bases). The CDR3 has 18 amino acids. Deletions cut 4 bases from V and 2 bases from J, with 21 bases between. Germline assignment: CDR1 SGHVS and CDR2 FQNEAQ. In DNA form, the CDR3 reads TGTGCCAGCAGCTACGGACAGAAGGAGGTATTAGGCAATCAGCCCCAGCATTTT. Its protein product is CASSYGQKEVLGNQPQHF.

The chain combines TRBV9 with TRBJ1-2; the D is unclear. There are 17 residues in the CDR3. The ends were cut back, 0 bases at V and 4 bases at J, with 19 bases in the middle. From germline, CDR1 is SGDLS and CDR2 YYNGEE. CDR3 sequence reads: CASSVEDTGLPGYGYTF. CDR3 nucleotide sequence: TGTGCCAGCAGCGTAGAAGATACGGGTCTTCCCGGCTATGGCTACACCTTC.

The chain joins TRBV27 to TRBJ2-7; 8 bases fit TRBD1. The CDR3 is 13 amino acids. With 3 bases clipped from V and 5 bases from J, the junction kept 3 bases outside the gene matches. The germline CDR1 and CDR2 sequences are MNHEY and SMNVEV (reference sequence). The CDR3 protein is CASSFATGDEQYF. The CDR3 coding sequence is TGTGCCAGCAGTTTCGCGACAGGGGACGAGCAGTACTTC.

This clone was seen just once. This chain uses TRBV5-4 with TRBJ2-7; TRBD2 agrees at 9 bases. Germline loops: CDR1 SGHNT, CDR2 YYREEE (reference sequence). The CDR3 spans 15 residues. The V and J ends lost 4 bases and 6 bases, in that order; junction bases with no gene match: 11. The CDR3 reads CASSPLAGEASEQYF. The CDR3 DNA follows: TGTGCCAGCAGCCCCTTAGCGGGAGAGGCCAGCGAGCAGTACTTC.

The rearrangement uses TRBV5-6 and TRBJ2-4; TRBD1 matches 7 bases. The germline V gene has CDR1 SGHDT and CDR2 YYEEEE. The junction had 9 bases not matched to a gene; V was cut back by 0 bases and J by 0 bases. The CDR3 extends over 18 amino acids. The CDR3 DNA reads as TGTGCCAGCAGCTTGGCCGTCAAGGGGGCCGGAGCCAAAAACATTCAGTACTTC. It encodes CASSLAVKGAGAKNIQYF.

The rearrangement links TRBV6-1 to TRBJ2-7; possible D gene TRBD1, 5 bases. CDR3 length: 17 amino acids. V was cut by 0 bases and J by 0 bases, with 15 bases left in between. The germline gives CDR1 MNHNS, CDR2 SASEGT. The CDR3 loop reads CASSEAPTGFSSYEQYF. DNA for the CDR3: TGTGCCAGCAGTGAAGCTCCAACAGGCTTCAGCTCCTACGAGCAGTACTTC.

This sequence joins TRBV4-2 and TRBJ2-6; D gene ambiguous. Per the germline V gene, CDR1 is LGHNA and CDR2 is YNFKEQ. The V and J ends lost 0 bases and 0 bases respectively, with 18 bases between them. The CDR3 runs to 20 residues. The CDR3 is CASSQDQAGTVFSGANVLTF. The CDR3 DNA is TGTGCCAGCAGCCAAGATCAGGCAGGAACGGTCTTCTCTGGGGCCAACGTCCTGACTTTC.

V usage is TRBV7-9 and J usage is TRBJ1-1; 7 bases map to TRBD1. The ends lost 3 bases at V and 2 bases at J; junction bases unmatched: 6. The CDR3 extends over 15 amino acids. From germline, CDR1 is SEHNR and CDR2 FQNEAQ (reference sequence). CDR3 in amino acids: CASSFEGAGNTEAFF. Written as DNA, the CDR3 is TGTGCCAGCAGCTTTGAGGGGGCTGGAAACACTGAAGCTTTCTTT.

The chain links TRBV7-9 to TRBJ2-3; 7 bases line up with TRBD1. The CDR3 contains 15 residues. Germline-derived CDR1 and CDR2 are SEHNR and FQNEAQ (reference sequence). V shed 8 bases, J shed 0 bases, and the junction held 8 bases outside the gene matches. The CDR3 spells CASVIGQASTDTQYF. The CDR3, as DNA: TGTGCCAGCGTAATTGGACAGGCGAGCACAGATACGCAGTATTTT.

The rearrangement uses TRBV7-9 and TRBJ1-1, with unresolved D. Trimming took 2 bases from V and 10 from J, leaving 26 bases between them. The CDR3 runs 17 residues. Looked up from germline, CDR1 is SEHNR and CDR2 is FQNEAQ (reference sequence). The CDR3 DNA sequence: TGTGCCAGCAGCTTAAAGGTTCGGGGAGGGATTCAAGGAGGAGCTTTCTTT. Its translation is CASSLKVRGGIQGGAFF. The full variable domain, in which reference TRBV7-9 and TRBJ1-1 provide the parts outside the CDR3, is DTGVSQNPRHKITKRGQNVTFRCDPISEHNRLYWYRQTLGQGPEFLTYFQNEAQLEKSRLLSDRFSAERPKGSFSTLEIQRTEQGDSAMYLCASSLKVRGGIQGGAFFGQGTRLTVV.

V and J are TRBV9 and TRBJ2-2; TRBD1 agrees at 7 bases. The J segment lost 4 bases and the V segment lost 1 base, leaving 7 bases of the junction unmatched. Germline V gene sequence: CDR1 SGDLS, CDR2 YYNGEE. This CDR3 region has 16 residues. CDR3 sequence reads: CASSVKWGQPTGELFF. The CDR3 coding sequence is TGTGCCAGCAGCGTAAAGTGGGGACAGCCCACCGGGGAGCTGTTTTTT.

The genes are TRBV5-5 and TRBJ1-6, with 8 nucleotides matching TRBD1. The CDR3 is 14 residues long. Germline V gene lookup returns CDR1 SGHKS and CDR2 YYEKEE (reference sequence). The J segment lost 10 bases and the V segment lost 0 bases, leaving 3 bases of the junction unmatched. DNA for the CDR3: TGTGCCAGCAGCTTGGGACAGGGGACGTCACCCCTCCACTTT. Translation gives CASSLGQGTSPLHF.

The CDR3 loop is CAWDPGQAPAGAFF. CDR3 sequence (DNA): TGTGCCTGGGACCCCGGACAGGCGCCCGCAGGAGCTTTCTTT. The rearrangement links TRBV30 to TRBJ1-1; 7 bases map to TRBD1. This CDR3 has 14 amino acids. Germline-derived CDR1 and CDR2 are GTSNPN and SVGIG (reference sequence). Germline trimming cut 5 bases from V and 10 bases from J; bases unmatched to any gene: 16.

The chain has TRBV9 and TRBJ2-3, with 14 bases matching TRBD2. The ends lost 0 bases at V and 5 bases at J; junction bases unmatched: 2. The CDR3 is made up of 16 amino acids. Germline lookup yields CDR1 SGDLS and CDR2 YYNGEE. The CDR3 sequence is CASSVGGLAGEDTQYF. The CDR3 nucleotides read TGTGCCAGCAGCGTAGGGGGACTAGCGGGAGAAGATACGCAGTATTTT.

V gene TRBV29-1 combines with J gene TRBJ1-1, with 7 nucleotides matching TRBD1. V lost 4 bases, J lost 4 bases, and 6 bases stayed unmatched. This CDR3 is 13 amino acids long. The V gene's germline CDR1 is SQVTM and CDR2 ANQGSEA. The CDR3 loop reads CSVGGQLATEAFF. CDR3 DNA sequence: TGCAGCGTTGGGGGACAGTTGGCCACTGAAGCTTTCTTT.

This clone rates as medium-sized. J is TRBJ2-7 and V is TRBV6-5, with a weak D call TRBD1 (6 bases). Per the germline V gene, CDR1 is MNHEY and CDR2 is SVGAGI. V was trimmed by 8 bases and J by 2 bases, leaving 19 bases between them. The CDR3 extends over 15 amino acids. CDR3 amino acids: CASEGTRDTTYEQYF. The DNA of the CDR3 is TGTGCCAGCGAGGGGACCCGGGACACCACCTACGAGCAGTACTTC.

The rearrangement joins TRBV6-6 to TRBJ1-2, with 8 bases identical to TRBD1. V dropped 4 bases and J dropped 5; count of bases not matched to a gene: 9. Germline V gene lookup returns CDR1 MNHNY and CDR2 SVGAGI (reference sequence). The CDR3 spans 15 residues. CDR3 in DNA: TGTGCCAGCAGTTCTCATACCGGGACAGGTTATGGCTACACCTTC. It specifies CASSSHTGTGYGYTF.

This clone showed up just once. The chain joins TRBV29-1 to TRBJ1-1, with a possible D match to TRBD1 (6 bases). The germline gives CDR1 SQVTM, CDR2 ANQGSEA. The CDR3 has 11 residues. Trimming removed 6 bases at V and 6 bases at J, with 11 bases between. The CDR3 here is CSVLQGPEAFF. The CDR3 DNA reads TGCAGCGTCTTACAGGGCCCTGAAGCTTTCTTT.

The V and J genes are TRBV3-1 (or the pseudogene TRBV3-2) and TRBJ2-3; maybe TRBD2 (5 bases). Trimming took 2 bases from V and 4 from J, leaving 7 bases between them. CDR1 and CDR2 (germline): LGHDT, YNNKEL (reference sequence). The CDR3 totals 13 residues. The CDR3 DNA follows: TGTGCCAGCAGCCAAAGAGCGGCAGATACGCAGTATTTT. This translates into CASSQRAADTQYF.

The rearrangement uses TRBV4-1 and TRBJ1-1; 7 positions match TRBD1. In germline, CDR1 is MGHRA, CDR2 YSYEKL. The CDR3 is 14 residues long. The V gene end was trimmed by 5 bases and the J gene end by 1 base; junction bases not matched to a gene: 4. The CDR3 loop is CASSKGAANTEAFF. CDR3 nucleotide sequence: TGCGCCAGCAGCAAGGGGGCTGCGAACACTGAAGCTTTCTTT.

The J gene is TRBJ2-7, the V gene TRBV19, with TRBD1 matching over 7 bases. Germline V gene data show CDR1 as LNHDA and CDR2 as SQIVND (reference sequence). V was pared by 5 bases and J by 3 bases, with 4 bases of the junction left unmatched. This CDR3 spans 13 amino acids. The CDR3 DNA follows: TGTGCCAGTAGTTTTACAGGGGACTACGAGCAGTACTTC. Translated: CASSFTGDYEQYF.

This rearrangement joins TRBV5-1 to TRBJ1-6; D remains unclear. CDR3 length equals 14 residues. V lost 0 bases, J lost 7 bases, and 8 bases lay in between. Per the germline V gene, CDR1 is SGHRS and CDR2 is YFSETQ. CDR3: CASSLGGGNSPLHF. The CDR3 coding sequence is TGCGCCAGCAGCTTGGGGGGAGGCAATTCACCCCTCCACTTT.

V is TRBV5-1 and J is TRBJ2-5; the D gene is possibly TRBD2 (6 bases). Germline V gives CDR1 SGHRS, CDR2 YFSETQ. The ends were cut back, 6 bases at V and 5 bases at J, with 20 bases in the middle. The CDR3 has 15 amino acids. The CDR3 bases are TGCGCCAGCACGCGTGGCGGGGTCGCTCCCGAGACCCAGTACTTC. Amino acids: CASTRGGVAPETQYF.

V gene TRBV6-5 combines with J gene TRBJ1-5; D possibly corresponds to TRBD1 (5 bases). The CDR3 sequence is 14 residues long. Germline V lookup: CDR1 MNHEY, CDR2 SVGAGI. Trimming cost V 5 bases and J 5 bases, with 13 bases left between them. The CDR3 here is CASSPSQVHQPQHF. In DNA, the CDR3 is TGTGCCAGCAGTCCCTCACAGGTACATCAGCCCCAGCATTTT.

This chain connects TRBV12-3 or TRBV12-4 to TRBJ1-2, with TRBD1 as a possible D gene (6 bases). CDR3 length: 13 residues. V shed 8 bases and J shed 3 bases, with 13 bases lying between them. CDR3 region: CASRSGGHYGYTF. The DNA for the CDR3 is TGTGCCAGCCGCTCCGGGGGGCACTATGGCTACACCTTC.

J is TRBJ2-3 and V is TRBV11-3; 7 bases are shared with TRBD2. CDR1 is SGHNT and CDR2 is YENEEA in the germline V gene. The CDR3 is 16 residues long. V lost 1 base and J lost 0; bases outside the gene matches: 4. The CDR3 DNA reads as TGTGCCAGCAGCTTAGGGGGAGCGGGAAGCACAGATACGCAGTATTTT. This translates into CASSLGGAGSTDTQYF.

V and J are TRBV19 and TRBJ2-3; perhaps TRBD1 as D (5 bases). Trimming left V 6 bases short and J 5 bases short, with 6 bases between. CDR1 and CDR2 (germline): LNHDA, SQIVND (reference sequence). The CDR3 totals 11 residues. In DNA form, the CDR3 reads TGTGCCAGTAGCCAGGGAGATACGCAGTATTTT. Protein: CASSQGDTQYF.